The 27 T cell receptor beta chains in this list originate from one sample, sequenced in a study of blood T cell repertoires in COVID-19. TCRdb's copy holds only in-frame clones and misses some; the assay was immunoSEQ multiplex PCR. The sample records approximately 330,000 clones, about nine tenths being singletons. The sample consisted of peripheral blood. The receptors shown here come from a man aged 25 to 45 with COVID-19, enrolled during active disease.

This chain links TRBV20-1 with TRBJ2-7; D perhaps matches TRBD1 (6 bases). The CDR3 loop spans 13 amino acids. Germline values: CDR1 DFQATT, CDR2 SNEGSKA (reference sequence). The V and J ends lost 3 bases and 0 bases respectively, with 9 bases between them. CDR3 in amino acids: CSASGRGSYEQYF. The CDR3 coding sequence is TGCAGTGCTAGTGGCAGGGGCTCCTACGAGCAGTACTTC.

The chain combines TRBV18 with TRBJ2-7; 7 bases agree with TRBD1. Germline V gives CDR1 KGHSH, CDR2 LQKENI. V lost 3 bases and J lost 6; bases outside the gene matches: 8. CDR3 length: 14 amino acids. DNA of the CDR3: TGTGCCAGCTCACCTGGACAGGCGTTCGCCGAGCAGTACTTC. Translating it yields CASSPGQAFAEQYF.

For the CDR3, the DNA is TGTGCCAGCAGCCCGAGGGTTCCTACTGAAGCTTTCTTT. The encoded protein is CASSPRVPTEAFF. This rearrangement joins TRBV6-2 or TRBV6-3 to TRBJ1-1; D remains unclear. The V gene's germline CDR1 is MNHEY and CDR2 SVGEGT. Trimming cost V 6 bases and J 5 bases, with 13 bases left between them. CDR3 length: 13 amino acids.

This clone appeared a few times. The CDR3 nucleotides are TGTGCCAGCACCACCGGACAGGGAGCCCTCTACGAGCAGTACTTC. Translation: CASTTGQGALYEQYF. V is TRBV6-5 and J is TRBJ2-7; 8 bases align to TRBD1. V shed 7 bases and J 3 bases; nucleotides not matched to a gene: 11. Per the germline V gene, CDR1 is MNHEY and CDR2 is SVGAGI. This CDR3 is 15 amino acids long.

The CDR3 sequence: CASSVSGRMDTQYF. As DNA, the CDR3 is TGTGCCAGCAGCGTTAGCGGGAGGATGGATACGCAGTATTTT. The chain has TRBV7-9 and TRBJ2-3, with 10 bases fitting TRBD2. There are 14 residues in the CDR3. CDR1 is SEHNR, CDR2 FQNEAQ, per germline (reference sequence). J lost 6 bases, V lost 5 bases, and 5 bases had no gene match.

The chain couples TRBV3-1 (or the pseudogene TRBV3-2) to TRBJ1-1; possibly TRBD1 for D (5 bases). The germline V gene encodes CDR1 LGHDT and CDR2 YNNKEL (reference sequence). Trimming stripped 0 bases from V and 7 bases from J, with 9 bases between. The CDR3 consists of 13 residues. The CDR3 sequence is CASSQEFGGEAFF. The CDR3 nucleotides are TGTGCCAGCAGCCAAGAATTCGGGGGTGAAGCTTTCTTT.

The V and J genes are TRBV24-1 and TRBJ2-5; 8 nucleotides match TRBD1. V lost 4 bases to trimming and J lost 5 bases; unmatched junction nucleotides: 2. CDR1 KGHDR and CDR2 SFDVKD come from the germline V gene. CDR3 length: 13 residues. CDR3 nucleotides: TGTGCCACCAGTGAACCAGGGGGCGAGACCCAGTACTTC. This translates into CATSEPGGETQYF.

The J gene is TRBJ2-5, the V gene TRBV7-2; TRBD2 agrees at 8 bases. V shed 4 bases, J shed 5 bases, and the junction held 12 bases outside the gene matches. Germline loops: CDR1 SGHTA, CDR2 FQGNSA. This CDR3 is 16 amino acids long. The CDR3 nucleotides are TGTGCCAGCAGCTCCAGGAGCGGGGGCCTGGGGGAGACCCAGTACTTC. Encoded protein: CASSSRSGGLGETQYF. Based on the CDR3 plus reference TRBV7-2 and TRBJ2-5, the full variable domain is GAGVSQSPSNKVTEKGKDVELRCDPISGHTALYWYRQSLGQGLEFLIYFQGNSAPDKSGLPSDRFSAERTGGSVSTLTIQRTQQEDSAVYLCASSSRSGGLGETQYFGPGTRLLVL.

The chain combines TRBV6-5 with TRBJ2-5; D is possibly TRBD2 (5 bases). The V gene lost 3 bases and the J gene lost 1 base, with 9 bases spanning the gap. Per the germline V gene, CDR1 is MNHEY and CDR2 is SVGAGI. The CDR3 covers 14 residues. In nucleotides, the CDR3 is TGTGCCAGCAGTTATCGAGGGTTCCAAGAGACCCAGTACTTC. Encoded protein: CASSYRGFQETQYF.

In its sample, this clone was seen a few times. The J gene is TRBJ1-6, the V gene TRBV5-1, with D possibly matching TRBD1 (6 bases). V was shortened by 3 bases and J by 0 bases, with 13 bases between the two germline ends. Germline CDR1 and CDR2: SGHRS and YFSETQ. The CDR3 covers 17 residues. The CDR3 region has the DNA TGCGCCAGCAGCTCGGGACAACCGAGCTCCTATAATTCACCCCTCCACTTT. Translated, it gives CASSSGQPSSYNSPLHF.

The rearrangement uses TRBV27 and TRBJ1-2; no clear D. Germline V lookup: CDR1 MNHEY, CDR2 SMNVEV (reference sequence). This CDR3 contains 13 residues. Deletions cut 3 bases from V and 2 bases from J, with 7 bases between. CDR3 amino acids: CASSFNSNYGYTF. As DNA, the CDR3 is TGTGCCAGCAGTTTTAACAGCAACTATGGCTACACCTTC.

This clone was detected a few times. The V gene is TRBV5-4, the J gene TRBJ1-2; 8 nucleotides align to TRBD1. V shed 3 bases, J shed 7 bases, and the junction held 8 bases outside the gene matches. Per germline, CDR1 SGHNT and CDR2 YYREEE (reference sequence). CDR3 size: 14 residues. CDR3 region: CASSWGQAGGGYTF. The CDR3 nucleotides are TGTGCCAGCAGCTGGGGACAGGCCGGTGGTGGCTACACCTTC.

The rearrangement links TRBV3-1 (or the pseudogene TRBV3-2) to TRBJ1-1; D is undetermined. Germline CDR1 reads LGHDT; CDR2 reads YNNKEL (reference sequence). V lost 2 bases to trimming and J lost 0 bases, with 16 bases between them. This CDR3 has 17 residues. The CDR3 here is CASSQHPLTPMNTEAFF. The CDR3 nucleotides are TGTGCCAGCAGCCAACACCCTTTGACTCCTATGAACACTGAAGCTTTCTTT.

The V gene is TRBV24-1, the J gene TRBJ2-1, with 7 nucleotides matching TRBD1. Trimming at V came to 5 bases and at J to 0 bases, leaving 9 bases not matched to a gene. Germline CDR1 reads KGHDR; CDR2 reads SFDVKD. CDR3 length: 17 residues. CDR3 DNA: TGTGCCACCAGTGGGGACAGCCTTATCTCCTCCTACAATGAGCAGTTCTTC. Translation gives CATSGDSLISSYNEQFF.

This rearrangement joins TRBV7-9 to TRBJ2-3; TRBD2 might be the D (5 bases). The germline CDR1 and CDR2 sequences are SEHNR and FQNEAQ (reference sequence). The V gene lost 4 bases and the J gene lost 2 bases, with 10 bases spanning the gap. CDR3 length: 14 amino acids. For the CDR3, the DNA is TGTGCCAGCAGCTGGAGGACTTACACAGATACGCAGTATTTT. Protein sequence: CASSWRTYTDTQYF.

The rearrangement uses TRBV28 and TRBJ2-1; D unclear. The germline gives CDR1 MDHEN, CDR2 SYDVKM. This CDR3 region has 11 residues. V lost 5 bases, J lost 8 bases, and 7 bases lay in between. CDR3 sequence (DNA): TGTGCCAGCAGTCCGCAGGATGAGCAGTTCTTC. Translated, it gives CASSPQDEQFF.

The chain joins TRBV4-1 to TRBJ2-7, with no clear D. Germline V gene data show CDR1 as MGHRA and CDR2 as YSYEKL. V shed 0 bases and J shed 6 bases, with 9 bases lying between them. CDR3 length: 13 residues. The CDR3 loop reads CASSQDVESEQYF. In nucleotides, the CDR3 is TGCGCCAGCAGCCAAGATGTGGAGAGCGAGCAGTACTTC.

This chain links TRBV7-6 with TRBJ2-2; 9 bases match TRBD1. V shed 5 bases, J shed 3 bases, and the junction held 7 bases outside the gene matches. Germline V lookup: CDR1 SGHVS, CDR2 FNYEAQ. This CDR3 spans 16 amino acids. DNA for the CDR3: TGTGCCAGCAGCCCTCGACAGGGGGAGGACACCGGGGAGCTGTTTTTT. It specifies CASSPRQGEDTGELFF.

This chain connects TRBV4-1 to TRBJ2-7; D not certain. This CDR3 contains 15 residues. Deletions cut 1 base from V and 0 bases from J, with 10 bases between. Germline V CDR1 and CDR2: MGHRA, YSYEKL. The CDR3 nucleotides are TGCGCCAGCAGCCAAGGACTCATGAGCTCCTACGAGCAGTACTTC. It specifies CASSQGLMSSYEQYF.

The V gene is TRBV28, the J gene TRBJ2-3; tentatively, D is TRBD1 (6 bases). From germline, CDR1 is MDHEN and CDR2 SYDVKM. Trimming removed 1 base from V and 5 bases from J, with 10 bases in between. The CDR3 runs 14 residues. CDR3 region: CASSLSARGDTQYF. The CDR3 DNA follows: TGTGCCAGCAGTTTATCGGCCAGGGGAGATACGCAGTATTTT.

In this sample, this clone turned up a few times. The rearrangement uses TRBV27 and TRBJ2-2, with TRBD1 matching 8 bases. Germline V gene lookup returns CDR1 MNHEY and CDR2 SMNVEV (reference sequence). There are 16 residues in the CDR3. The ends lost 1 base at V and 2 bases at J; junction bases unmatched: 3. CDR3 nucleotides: TGTGCCAGCAGTTTATTCAGGGGGCCTAACACCGGGGAGCTGTTTTTT. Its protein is CASSLFRGPNTGELFF.

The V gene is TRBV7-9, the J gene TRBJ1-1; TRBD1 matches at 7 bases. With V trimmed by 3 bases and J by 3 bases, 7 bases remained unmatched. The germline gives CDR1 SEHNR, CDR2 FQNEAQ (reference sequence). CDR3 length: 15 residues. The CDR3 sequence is CASSFRGGWDTEAFF. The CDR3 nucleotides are TGTGCCAGCAGCTTCCGAGGGGGCTGGGACACTGAAGCTTTCTTT.

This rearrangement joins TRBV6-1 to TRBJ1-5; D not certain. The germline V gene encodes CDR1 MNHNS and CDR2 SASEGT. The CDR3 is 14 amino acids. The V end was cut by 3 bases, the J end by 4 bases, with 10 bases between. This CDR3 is CASSDRRLNQPQHF. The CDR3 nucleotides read TGTGCCAGCAGTGACAGGCGCCTTAATCAGCCCCAGCATTTT.

CDR3 coding DNA: TGTGCCAGCAGCCGGGACAGGGTCAGCGGCTACACCTTC. Translated, it gives CASSRDRVSGYTF. This chain links TRBV3-1 (or the pseudogene TRBV3-2) with TRBJ1-2, with TRBD1 matching over 9 bases. Germline V gene sequence: CDR1 LGHDT, CDR2 YNNKEL (reference sequence). V was clipped by 4 bases and J by 8 bases; unmatched bases: 5. The CDR3 consists of 13 residues.

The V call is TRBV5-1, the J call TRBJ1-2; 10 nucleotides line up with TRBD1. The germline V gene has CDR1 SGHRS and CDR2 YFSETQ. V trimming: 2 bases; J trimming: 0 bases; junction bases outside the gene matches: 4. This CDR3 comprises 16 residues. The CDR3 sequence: CASSFTGTGANYGYTF. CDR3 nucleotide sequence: TGCGCCAGCAGCTTTACAGGGACAGGGGCTAACTATGGCTACACCTTC.

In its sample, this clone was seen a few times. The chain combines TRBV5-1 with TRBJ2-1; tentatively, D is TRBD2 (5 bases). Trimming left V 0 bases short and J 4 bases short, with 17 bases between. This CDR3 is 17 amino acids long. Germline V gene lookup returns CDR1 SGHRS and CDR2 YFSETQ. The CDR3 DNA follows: TGCGCCAGCAGCTTGGATCCGGGAAGAGGGAAATACAATGAGCAGTTCTTC. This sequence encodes CASSLDPGRGKYNEQFF. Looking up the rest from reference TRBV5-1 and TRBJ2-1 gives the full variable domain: KAGVTQTPRYLIKTRGQQVTLSCSPISGHRSVSWYQQTPGQGLQFLFEYFSETQRNKGNFPGRFSGRQFSNSRSEMNVSTLELGDSALYLCASSLDPGRGKYNEQFFGPGTRLTVL.

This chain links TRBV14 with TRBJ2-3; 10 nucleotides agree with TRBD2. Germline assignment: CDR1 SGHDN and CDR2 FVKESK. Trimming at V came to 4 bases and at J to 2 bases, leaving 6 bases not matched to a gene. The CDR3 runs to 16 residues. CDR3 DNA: TGTGCCAGCAGCCGCCCGACTAGCGGGTACACAGATACGCAGTATTTT. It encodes CASSRPTSGYTDTQYF. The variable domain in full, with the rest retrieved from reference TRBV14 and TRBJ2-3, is EAGVTQFPSHSVIEKGQTVTLRCDPISGHDNLYWYRRVMGKEIKFLLHFVKESKQDESGMPNNRFLAERTGGTYSTLKVQPAELEDSGVYFCASSRPTSGYTDTQYFGPGTRLTVL.